Listed here are 32 T cell receptor beta chains from one sample, sequenced in a study of blood T cells in healthy people across ages. Then a second PCR, running roughly 7 to 11 cycles, was carried out with a sample-barcoded 5' primer and a J-beta primer mix. TCRdb redid the calling of the 5' RACE reads with MiXCR, one entry per CDR3 protein. This table holds around 870,000 distinct CDR3 sequences, under 35% found once. Sequencing was performed on blood. The receptors shown here come from a woman aged 80 or older in good health.

This clonotype occurred a few times. The gene calls are TRBV5-6 and TRBJ1-3; D remains ambiguous. The CDR3 sequence is 15 residues long. Trimming shortened V by 4 bases and J by 0 bases, and 11 bases separated the two germline ends. Germline values: CDR1 SGHDT, CDR2 YYEEEE. CDR3 sequence: CASSRGASSGNTIYF. CDR3 nucleotides: TGTGCCAGCAGCCGAGGAGCCAGCTCTGGAAACACCATATATTTT.

This clonotype was detected a few times. J is TRBJ1-2 and V is TRBV12-3 or TRBV12-4; D is ambiguous. With 0 bases removed from V and 3 bases from J, the gap between germline ends came to 23 bases. This CDR3 spans 19 amino acids. The CDR3 DNA reads TGTGCCAGCAGTTTAGCCCCTAAGACGGAGCCCAGCCCCTACTATGGCTACACCTTC. Translating it yields CASSLAPKTEPSPYYGYTF.

The J gene is TRBJ2-5, the V gene TRBV7-9, with D possibly called TRBD1 or TRBD2 (6 bases each). This CDR3 is built from 17 residues. Between the trimmed V and J ends, which lost 7 bases and 11 bases, there was a span of 32 bases. Germline V gene sequence: CDR1 SEHNR, CDR2 FQNEAQ (reference sequence). In DNA, the CDR3 is TGTGCCAGCAACTGCCGGGACACCGGAGGGCCTATTTGTGAGCAGTACTTC. This gives the protein CASNCRDTGGPICEQYF.

This clonotype occurred many times. This chain connects TRBV3-1 to TRBJ2-7; 9 nucleotides line up with TRBD1. V was clipped by 4 bases and J by 5 bases; unmatched bases: 9. The CDR3 has 15 residues. Germline V gene data show CDR1 as LGHDT and CDR2 as YNNKEL (reference sequence). In DNA, the CDR3 is TGTGCCAGCAGCCGCGCCGGGACAGGGACCGACGAGCAGTACTTC. As protein: CASSRAGTGTDEQYF.

This clonotype appeared a single time. This may be a read error: a much more frequent sequence differs by one nucleotide. CDR3: CAISYRRRAGGFSYNEQFF. The CDR3 bases are TGTGCCATCAGTTACAGACGTCGGGCGGGGGGGTTCTCCTACAATGAGCAGTTCTTC. The chain links TRBV6-2 or TRBV6-3 to TRBJ2-1; 9 bases are shared with TRBD2. CDR3 length equals 19 residues. CDR1 is MNHEY, CDR2 SVGEGT, per germline.

This clonotype came up many times. The chain couples TRBV10-3 to TRBJ1-2, with TRBD1 matching 8 bases. The germline gives CDR1 ENHRY, CDR2 SYGVKD. The ends lost 0 bases at V and 8 bases at J; junction bases unmatched: 2. The CDR3 is 13 residues long. The CDR3, as DNA: TGTGCCATCAGTGAGTCTACAGGGGGAGGCTACACCTTC. Its protein product is CAISESTGGGYTF.

This clonotype has at least ten counts. The rearrangement links TRBV7-2 to TRBJ2-1; the match to TRBD2 covers 11 bases. The CDR3 consists of 16 residues. The germline CDR1 and CDR2 sequences are SGHTA and FQGNSA. J gave up 7 bases and V 5 bases, and 10 bases lay outside the gene matches. The CDR3 sequence is CASSPHSGGARNEQFF. Here the CDR3 DNA reads TGTGCCAGCAGCCCGCATAGCGGGGGGGCGCGAAATGAGCAGTTCTTC.

About this clonotype itself: A much larger clone lies one base from this, so it may be a read error. J is TRBJ2-3 and V is TRBV7-6, with 8 positions matching TRBD2. The V gene's germline CDR1 is SGHVS and CDR2 FNYEAQ. This CDR3 spans 16 amino acids. The trim removed 2 bases at V and 3 bases at J, leaving 7 bases unmatched. CDR3 sequence (DNA): TGTGCCAGCAGCTTAAGTCGGGGCGGGAGGACAGATACGCAGTATTTT. It encodes CASSLSRGGRTDTQYF.

The gene calls are TRBV28 and TRBJ1-4; D unclear. V lost 6 bases, J lost 7 bases, and 9 bases lay in between. Germline CDR1 is MDHEN and CDR2 is SYDVKM. The CDR3 is 12 amino acids. The CDR3 DNA reads TGTGCCAGCAGCACTGTGGCTGAAAAACTGTTTTTT. This codes for CASSTVAEKLFF.

This clonotype was seen a few times. A much bigger clone sits one base away, suggesting this may be a read error. V gene TRBV6-1 combines with J gene TRBJ2-7; D ambiguous. V lost 9 bases, J lost 4 bases, and 16 bases lay in between. This CDR3 is built from 13 residues. The V gene's germline CDR1 is MNHNS and CDR2 SASEGT. The CDR3 DNA is TGTGCCAGTCGGCGTGGTAGAGAATACGAGCAGTACTTC. Translated: CASRRGREYEQYF.

The table lists this clonotype with a few counts. V gene TRBV6-5 combines with J gene TRBJ1-6, with D uncertain. V dropped 7 bases and J dropped 7 bases, with 17 bases sitting between them. This CDR3 region has 15 residues. The germline gives CDR1 MNHEY, CDR2 SVGAGI. The chain's CDR3 is CASKSRTGKNSPLHF. The CDR3 region has the DNA TGTGCCAGCAAATCTCGGACGGGCAAAAATTCACCCCTCCACTTT.

A note on this clonotype: This sequence may be a read error, since a much larger clone differs from it by one base. The chain links TRBV20-1 to TRBJ2-1; 8 positions agree with TRBD1. Looked up from germline, CDR1 is DFQATT and CDR2 is SNEGSKA (reference sequence). The CDR3 length is 14 residues. CDR3 region: CSARRQGNYNGQFF. The CDR3, as DNA: TGCAGTGCTAGAAGACAGGGGAACTACAATGGGCAGTTCTTC.

The sample holds many counts of this clonotype. V gene TRBV20-1 combines with J gene TRBJ2-4, with D perhaps TRBD1 or TRBD2 (6 bases each). Per germline, CDR1 DFQATT and CDR2 SNEGSKA (reference sequence). The CDR3 length is 19 residues. The V end was cut by 0 bases, the J end by 2 bases, with 23 bases between. The CDR3 region has the DNA TGCAGTGCTAGAGATCCGGGGGCTAGGCTGTACGTAACCAAAAACATTCAGTACTTC. It translates to CSARDPGARLYVTKNIQYF.

In its sample, this clonotype was seen many times. J is TRBJ1-1 and V is TRBV7-9; D might be TRBD1 (5 bases). Germline V gene data show CDR1 as SEHNR and CDR2 as FQNEAQ (reference sequence). The CDR3 length is 12 residues. Trimming shortened V by 5 bases and J by 7 bases, and 11 bases separated the two germline ends. This chain's CDR3 is CASSVLGGEAFF. The CDR3 nucleotides read TGTGCCAGCAGCGTCCTTGGGGGTGAAGCTTTCTTT.

This clonotype was picked up one time. A read error may be the cause here, since a much bigger clone is one base away. The chain is built from TRBV7-2 and TRBJ1-1; 9 nucleotides match TRBD1. CDR1 is SGHTA and CDR2 is FQGNSA in the germline V gene. The CDR3 runs 14 residues. The CDR3 nucleotides read TGTGCCAACAGCCCGGACCACAGGGGGCGTGAGGCTTTCTTT. This gives the protein CANSPDHRGREAFF.

About this clonotype itself: This may be a read error: a much more frequent sequence differs by one nucleotide. The CDR3 coding sequence is TGTGCCAGCAGCGTAGCCGGGACGGCTACTTCCTACAAGCAGTACTTC. Its translation is CASSVAGTATSYKQYF. The V and J genes are TRBV9 and TRBJ2-5, with D perhaps given as TRBD1 or TRBD2 (5 bases each). The CDR3 sequence is 16 residues long. V lost 0 bases and J 11 bases, leaving 23 bases between the germline ends. The germline CDR1 and CDR2 sequences are SGDLS and YYNGEE. Supplemented by reference TRBV9 and TRBJ2-5, the full variable domain reads DSGVTQTPKHLITATGQRVTLRCSPRSGDLSVYWYQQSLDQGLQFLIQYYNGEERAKGNILERFSAQQFPDLHSELNLSSLELGDSALYFCASSVAGTATSYKQYFGPGTRLLVL.

This clonotype was picked up many times. The chain links TRBV7-2 to TRBJ2-6, with TRBD1 identical over 10 bases. J was trimmed by 1 base and V by 6 bases; bases with no gene match: 12. The CDR3 consists of 19 residues. Germline V CDR1 and CDR2: SGHTA, FQGNSA. CDR3 coding DNA: TGTGCCAGCAGTTCCGGTGGGACAGGGGTGACTTCTGGGGCCAACGTCCTGACTTTC. Residues: CASSSGGTGVTSGANVLTF.

This clonotype came up once. Germline and junction disagree at one end, which may indicate a read error. V usage is TRBV5-1 and J usage is TRBJ2-6, with 8 bases matching TRBD1. The CDR3 is 20 amino acids. The V gene's germline CDR1 is SGHRS and CDR2 YFSETQ. The CDR3 nucleotides read TGCGCCAGCAGCTTTGACGTCCCGGGACAGGCAACATCTGGGGCCGACGTCCTGACTTTC. Encoded protein: CASSFDVPGQATSGADVLTF.

On this clonotype: At one boundary the junction diverges from the germline segment, which might be a read error. The rearrangement uses TRBV20-1 and TRBJ2-6; the D gene could be TRBD1 or TRBD2 (6 bases each). CDR3 size: 16 residues. Germline CDR1 and CDR2: DFQATT and SNEGSKA (reference sequence). The CDR3 reads CSAQSWTSSGADVLTF. The CDR3 nucleotides are TGCAGTGCTCAATCCTGGACAAGCTCGGGGGCCGACGTCCTGACTTTC.

This clonotype has a count of ten or more. V is TRBV20-1 and J is TRBJ1-5, with D unresolved. Germline V gene sequence: CDR1 DFQATT, CDR2 SNEGSKA (reference sequence). The CDR3 is 13 amino acids. V gave up 6 bases and J gave up 3 bases, with 12 bases separating them. The CDR3 bases are TGCAGTGCCATTGTTCAGTACAATCAGCCCCAGCATTTT. Protein product: CSAIVQYNQPQHF.

This clonotype was detected a few times. The chain carries TRBV29-1 and TRBJ1-3; a possible D gene is TRBD1 (5 bases). There are 13 residues in the CDR3. Trimming took 5 bases from V and 3 from J, leaving 11 bases between them. The germline gives CDR1 SQVTM, CDR2 ANQGSEA. Written as DNA, the CDR3 is TGCAGCGTTTCTCGGGACCTTGGAAACACCATATATTTT. This encodes CSVSRDLGNTIYF.

V usage is TRBV20-1 and J usage is TRBJ1-4; a weak D match, TRBD1 (6 bases). The germline CDR1 and CDR2 sequences are DFQATT and SNEGSKA (reference sequence). This CDR3 contains 13 residues. V dropped 6 bases and J dropped 4 bases, with 12 bases sitting between them. CDR3 region: CSAWTANNEKLFF. The CDR3 nucleotides read TGCAGTGCATGGACAGCGAATAATGAAAAACTGTTTTTT.

Worth noting for this clonotype: A much larger clone sits a single nucleotide away, making a read error possible. No conserved phenylalanine or tryptophan ends this CDR3, so it is likely a read error. This rearrangement joins TRBV12-3 or TRBV12-4 to TRBJ2-1, with TRBD2 identical over 12 bases. The CDR3 has 14 residues. Trimming cost V 6 bases and J 7 bases; bases outside gene matches: 4. The CDR3 DNA follows: TGTGCCAGCAGGAAACTAGCGGGGGGAAATGAGCAGTTCTGC. Its protein is CASRKLAGGNEQFC.

The chain combines TRBV6-6 with TRBJ1-2; TRBD1 agrees at 9 bases. V lost 6 bases to trimming and J lost 6 bases; unmatched junction nucleotides: 8. The V gene's germline CDR1 is MNHNY and CDR2 SVGAGI (reference sequence). The length of the CDR3 is 14 residues. In nucleotides, the CDR3 is TGTGCCAGCAGGGATCGAACAGGGGGCGATGGCTACACCTTC. Translating it yields CASRDRTGGDGYTF.

Only a few counts were recorded for this clonotype. The chain uses TRBV6-1 and TRBJ2-7; TRBD1 or TRBD2 may be the D gene (6 bases each). Germline lookup yields CDR1 MNHNS and CDR2 SASEGT. The CDR3 runs 18 residues. Trimming removed 4 bases from V and 4 bases from J, with 26 bases in between. CDR3 residues: CASSGGPLLGGQRYEQYF. CDR3 DNA: TGTGCCAGCAGTGGGGGACCCCTCTTGGGGGGACAAAGATACGAGCAGTACTTC.

This clonotype was seen a few times. The chain has TRBV20-1 and TRBJ1-6; 7 nucleotides align to TRBD1. CDR1 DFQATT and CDR2 SNEGSKA come from the germline V gene (reference sequence). CDR3 length equals 16 residues. With 0 bases clipped from V and 1 base from J, the junction kept 3 bases outside the gene matches. The CDR3 region has the DNA TGCAGTGCTAGAGATGAGGGGGCATCCTATAATTCACCCCTCCACTTT. Its protein is CSARDEGASYNSPLHF.

This clonotype was counted between two and nine times. This may come from a read error, since a much larger clone is one base off. This chain links TRBV6-1 with TRBJ2-1; 8 bases align to TRBD2. V lost 10 bases to trimming and J lost 6 bases; unmatched junction nucleotides: 20. The CDR3 length is 17 residues. In germline, CDR1 is MNHNS, CDR2 SASEGT. CDR3 amino acids: CANLPSRPGGASNEQFF. CDR3 coding DNA: TGTGCCAACCTTCCTAGTAGACCGGGGGGGGCCTCCAATGAGCAGTTCTTC.

Note on this clonotype: One junction end does not reproduce the germline sequence, and a read error may be involved. The rearrangement uses TRBV6-1 and TRBJ2-1, with D possibly TRBD1 on 7 matching bases. The DNA end favors TRBJ2-7, so the J call may be wrong. The CDR3 runs to 15 residues. Germline CDR1 is MNHNS and CDR2 is SASEGT. The CDR3 sequence: CPSSERGDSSYEQYF. In DNA form, the CDR3 reads TGTCCCAGCAGTGAAAGGGGGGACAGTTCCTACGAGCAGTACTTC.

The sample holds many counts of this clonotype. The rearrangement links TRBV5-1 to TRBJ1-2; the match to TRBD1 covers 11 bases. Per the germline V gene, CDR1 is SGHRS and CDR2 is YFSETQ. The ends lost 1 base at V and 4 bases at J; junction bases unmatched: 12. The CDR3 is 18 amino acids. CDR3 sequence reads: CASSLSRTGGAGRYGYTF. DNA for the CDR3: TGCGCCAGCAGCTTGTCCAGGACAGGGGGCGCAGGTCGCTATGGCTACACCTTC.

This clonotype appeared many times. The J gene is TRBJ2-3, the V gene TRBV7-9; perhaps TRBD1 as D (5 bases). Germline loops: CDR1 SEHNR, CDR2 FQNEAQ (reference sequence). Trimming shortened V by 7 bases and J by 2 bases, and 7 bases separated the two germline ends. CDR3 length: 12 amino acids. This chain's CDR3 is CASTGYTDTQYF. CDR3 nucleotides: TGTGCCAGCACAGGGTACACAGATACGCAGTATTTT.

Worth noting for this clonotype: Being one base from a much bigger clone, this may be a read error. The chain couples TRBV27 to TRBJ2-3; 9 nucleotides match TRBD1. J lost 8 bases, V lost 6 bases, and 15 bases had no gene match. The CDR3 runs 16 residues. Germline loops: CDR1 MNHEY, CDR2 SMNVEV (reference sequence). CDR3: CASRRLQGAPRGTQYF. The DNA for the CDR3 is TGTGCCAGCAGACGTCTACAGGGGGCCCCGCGCGGTACGCAGTATTTT.

V usage is TRBV7-2 and J usage is TRBJ1-1; no definite D call. The CDR3 runs to 15 residues. V was cut by 2 bases and J by 1 base, with 11 bases left in between. Germline loops: CDR1 SGHTA, CDR2 FQGNSA. In DNA form, the CDR3 reads TGTGCCAGCAGCTTAATGTACGGCGGGAACACTGAAGCTTTCTTT. It encodes CASSLMYGGNTEAFF.